This TCR beta chain came from a study of blood T cell repertoires in COVID-19 (TCRdb year 2020). With regard to the full study: Samples covering the acute and convalescent phases of COVID-19 were provided by collaborators in the United States, Italy and Spain. The sample metadata nearly always contained a de-identified subject ID, COVID-19 status, age in years and sex. Deeply sampled blood TCRbeta repertoires from subjects exposed to, actively infected with, or recovered from COVID-19 were included in the dataset. The repertoires were made available in a free public database intended to serve as a resource for research on the immune response to SARS-CoV-2. The material from the prospective study consisted of cDNA or gDNA derived from T cells, B-cell-depleted T cells, or PBMCs. Samples were obtained from the ongoing ImmuneRACE study (first 160 participants) and from 950 to 1,500 subjects provided by 6 global collaborators. Where available, HLA class I and class II types were taken from metadata supplied by the sample provider and were not determined by assay-based typing.

As to this clone: No cognate antigen has been identified for it. The sample holds no much larger clone one base away, and base qualities are not on file.

TCRbeta CDR3 regions were amplified from genomic DNA by means of the immunoSEQ Assay, a bias-controlled multiplex PCR. In the paper's pipeline: Within the assay, amplification of reference gene primers was used to estimate how many nucleated cells each sample contained. Sequence reads were collapsed and filtered to measure the absolute abundance of every unique TCRbeta CDR3 rearrangement. For each sample, productive Simpson clonality was calculated by taking the square root of Simpson's diversity index across productive rearrangements. TCRdb limited this immuneACCESS table to in-frame rearrangements with V and J called. A share of clones is missing; checked studies link under half to unresolved V genes, and the rest is unexplained. D and trimming were read from the DNA, whereas the V and J calls and clone size are those reported in that table. The sample table lists over 85,000 clones, 87% of them with a count of one. Roughly 5% of the sample comes from the top ten.

The collaborating institutions used their own protocols to collect whole blood in K2EDTA tubes. Collaborator samples were shipped for TCRbeta analysis as frozen whole blood, isolated PBMCs, or DNA extracted from either sample type. Including the terminal cysteine and phenylalanine, the CDR3 comprises 13 residues. Left in the record is the CDR3 DNA by itself, 39 bases read in frame from the first base. CDR1 and CDR2 were assigned from the germline V gene as MDHEN and SYDVKM. V gives up 7 bases and J gives up 3 bases, and the segment between their germline ends measures 11 bases. Paper-wide results and their limitations: Clinical and demographic metadata were provided uncurated, with the amount varying by source and participant.

The source of this sequence is a human donor in a cohort sampled during active COVID-19. The sample comprised peripheral blood. The V and J genes are TRBV28 and TRBJ2-3, with the identity of the D gene unclear. The CDR3 reads CASIGWSTDTQYF. The sequence in DNA is TGTGCCAGCATCGGGTGGAGTACAGATACGCAGTATTTT.